The 25 T cell receptor beta chains given below trace back to one sample, sequenced in a study of T-cell reconstitution after alpha-beta-depleted transplantation in children. Construction of the TCRbeta library involved unique molecular identifiers. Using its own MiXCR run on the PCR reads, TCRdb lists one record per CDR3 protein. The data show under 850,000 distinct CDR3 sequences, with around 13% seen just once and about 0.77% held by the top ten. The sequencing used PBMCs, collected before TCRalphabeta/CD19-depleted stem cell transplant. The receptors were gathered from a girl aged 2-10 years with congenital amegakaryocytic thrombocytopenia, due to receive a stem cell transplant.

This clonotype was detected only a few times. The chain carries TRBV4-1 and TRBJ2-7; D ambiguous. V was shortened by 4 bases and J by 0 bases, with 22 bases between the two germline ends. The germline V gene encodes CDR1 MGHRA and CDR2 YSYEKL. This CDR3 region has 18 residues. CDR3 in amino acids: CASSPRFQPYDNSYEQYF. DNA of the CDR3: TGCGCCAGCAGCCCCCGTTTTCAGCCCTACGACAACTCCTACGAGCAGTACTTC.

This clonotype was seen only once. The rearrangement links TRBV30 to TRBJ2-3, with 8 bases identical to TRBD2. Trimming at V came to 1 base and at J to 3 bases, leaving 3 bases not matched to a gene. This CDR3 spans 14 amino acids. Germline V gene lookup returns CDR1 GTSNPN and CDR2 SVGIG (reference sequence). DNA for the CDR3: TGTGCCTGGAGTGGACTAGCGCGTACAGATACGCAGTATTTT. Translation gives CAWSGLARTDTQYF.

This clonotype was counted at least ten times. This chain links TRBV7-8 with TRBJ2-5; D not certain. Trimming pared 8 bases from V and 3 bases from J, leaving 22 bases between. Germline V gives CDR1 SGHVS, CDR2 FQNEAQ. The CDR3 runs to 16 residues. Written as DNA, the CDR3 is TGTGCCAGCTCCTTACGAGAAGGCGGCACCGAAGAGACCCAGTACTTC. This gives the protein CASSLREGGTEETQYF.

This clonotype was found many times. For the CDR3, the DNA is TGCAGTGCTTTAGCGGGAGTCCCCTACGAGCAGTACTTC. It codes for CSALAGVPYEQYF. The chain links TRBV20-1 to TRBJ2-7, with TRBD2 matching over 9 bases. This CDR3 contains 13 residues. Germline-derived CDR1 and CDR2 are DFQATT and SNEGSKA (reference sequence). Trimming at V came to 5 bases and at J to 2 bases, leaving 4 bases not matched to a gene.

CDR3 nucleotide sequence: TGTGCCAGCAGTCGGACGGAATCCCTAGGGACCCAGTACTTC. This sequence encodes CASSRTESLGTQYF. This chain links TRBV2 with TRBJ2-5; no reliable D call. CDR1 and CDR2 (germline): SNHLY, FYNNEI. V shed 5 bases and J shed 7 bases, with 17 bases lying between them. The CDR3 length is 14 residues.

This clonotype has ten or more counts. The CDR3 reads CSARVAGLLYEQYF. CDR3 DNA: TGCAGTGCTAGAGTTGCGGGGCTCCTCTACGAGCAGTACTTC. The V and J genes are TRBV20-1 and TRBJ2-7; D is perhaps TRBD2 (6 bases). Trimming stripped 1 base from V and 3 bases from J, with 13 bases between. This CDR3 is built from 14 residues. Per germline, CDR1 DFQATT and CDR2 SNEGSKA (reference sequence).

In its sample, this clonotype was seen many times. This chain connects TRBV5-1 to TRBJ2-5, with 8 nucleotides matching TRBD2. After removal of 6 bases from V and 1 base from J, the junction contained 5 bases not matched to a gene. Per the germline V gene, CDR1 is SGHRS and CDR2 is YFSETQ. This CDR3 contains 14 residues. The CDR3 loop reads CASTQSGSQETQYF. CDR3 nucleotides: TGCGCCAGCACCCAGAGCGGGAGCCAAGAGACCCAGTACTTC.

The chain combines TRBV6-5 with TRBJ1-4, with D possibly matching TRBD1 (6 bases). Trimming removed 2 bases from V and 5 bases from J, with 21 bases in between. CDR3 length: 18 amino acids. Germline V gene lookup returns CDR1 MNHEY and CDR2 SVGAGI. CDR3 residues: CASSYKGGSRGRNEKLFF. In nucleotides, the CDR3 is TGTGCCAGCAGTTACAAGGGGGGTTCACGGGGGCGAAATGAAAAACTGTTTTTT.

This clonotype came up a few times. The chain combines TRBV5-5 with TRBJ2-2; the D call may be TRBD1 or TRBD2 (5 bases each). The CDR3 extends over 14 amino acids. Germline values: CDR1 SGHKS, CDR2 YYEKEE (reference sequence). Between the trimmed V and J ends, which lost 4 bases and 6 bases, there was a span of 13 bases. Written as DNA, the CDR3 is TGTGCCAGCAGCGGTGGGGGATCCGCCGGGGAGCTGTTTTTT. Translating gives CASSGGGSAGELFF.

This clonotype has a handful of counts. The V and J genes are TRBV7-6 and TRBJ1-2; the D gene is possibly TRBD1 (6 bases). CDR3 length equals 14 residues. Germline V gene lookup returns CDR1 SGHVS and CDR2 FNYEAQ. Trimming pared 1 base from V and 8 bases from J, leaving 14 bases between. The CDR3 nucleotides read TGTGCCAGCAGCTTAGAGCCCAGGGGTCCAGGCTACACCTTC. This gives the protein CASSLEPRGPGYTF.

The chain uses TRBV28 and TRBJ2-7, with 10 positions matching TRBD2. The germline CDR1 and CDR2 sequences are MDHEN and SYDVKM. The CDR3 consists of 13 residues. Trimming removed 7 bases from V and 6 bases from J; junction bases left unmatched: 6. Here the CDR3 DNA reads TGTGCCAGCATAAGGACTAGCGGTCGCGAGCAGTACTTC. Its translation is CASIRTSGREQYF.

The count of this clonotype is one. The chain carries TRBV20-1 and TRBJ2-1; no firm D call. V gave up 1 base and J gave up 0 bases, with 10 bases separating them. CDR1 and CDR2 from the germline V gene are DFQATT and SNEGSKA (reference sequence). The CDR3 is 15 amino acids. In DNA, the CDR3 is TGCAGTGCTAGAGTAGGCGCGGCCTCCTACAATGAGCAGTTCTTC. Translating it yields CSARVGAASYNEQFF.

This clonotype was seen at least ten times. This rearrangement joins TRBV7-8 to TRBJ2-4, with D possibly TRBD2 on 5 matching bases. This CDR3 is built from 14 residues. V was trimmed by 5 bases and J by 5 bases, leaving 13 bases between them. CDR1 and CDR2 (germline): SGHVS, FQNEAQ. The CDR3 DNA is TGTGCCAGCAGCCTATACGACGGGGAAAACATTCAGTACTTC. It encodes CASSLYDGENIQYF.

This clonotype has a single count. The chain uses TRBV20-1 and TRBJ1-1, with D uncertain. The CDR3 contains 14 residues. The germline gives CDR1 DFQATT, CDR2 SNEGSKA (reference sequence). Trimming stripped 2 bases from V and 1 base from J, with 11 bases between. CDR3 loop: CSARRINRNTEAFF. The DNA of the CDR3 is TGCAGTGCTAGAAGAATAAATCGGAACACTGAAGCTTTCTTT.

The V gene is TRBV25-1, the J gene TRBJ2-1, with a tentative D call TRBD1 (6 bases). The CDR3 extends over 13 amino acids. From germline, CDR1 is MGHDK and CDR2 SYGVNS. V was trimmed by 4 bases and J by 10 bases, leaving 14 bases between them. The CDR3 loop reads CASSASGVYEQFF. Written as DNA, the CDR3 is TGTGCCAGCAGTGCTTCAGGGGTCTACGAGCAGTTCTTC.

This clonotype showed up many times. The chain recombines TRBV12-3 or TRBV12-4 with TRBJ2-1; D remains ambiguous. Trimming removed 6 bases from V and 0 bases from J, with 15 bases in between. The CDR3 contains 16 residues. The CDR3 sequence is CASRPAAMSSYNEQFF. The CDR3 DNA follows: TGTGCCAGCAGGCCCGCGGCTATGAGCTCCTACAATGAGCAGTTCTTC.

This clonotype was picked up many times. In DNA form, the CDR3 reads TGCAGCGTTGCAACAGATACGCAGTATTTT. Translation gives CSVATDTQYF. The chain recombines TRBV29-1 with TRBJ2-3; D gene unclear. In germline, CDR1 is SQVTM, CDR2 ANQGSEA. V was pared by 4 bases and J by 3 bases, with 2 bases between. This CDR3 contains 10 residues.

This clonotype showed up just a few times. The genes are TRBV7-8 and TRBJ1-4; perhaps TRBD1 as D (6 bases). Germline V gene sequence: CDR1 SGHVS, CDR2 FQNEAQ. The CDR3 extends over 15 amino acids. V was cut by 5 bases and J by 7 bases, with 17 bases left in between. The CDR3 region has the DNA TGTGCCAGCAGCCCCCCAGGGGTGGATAGTGAAAAACTGTTTTTT. As protein: CASSPPGVDSEKLFF.

The rearrangement uses TRBV20-1 and TRBJ2-1; unclear D gene. Germline V lookup: CDR1 DFQATT, CDR2 SNEGSKA (reference sequence). Trimming left V 6 bases short and J 4 bases short, with 10 bases between. This CDR3 comprises 12 residues. The CDR3 spells CSATDVYNEQFF. The CDR3 DNA reads as TGCAGTGCGACGGACGTTTACAATGAGCAGTTCTTC.

This clonotype appeared many times. An end of the junction does not agree with germline; a read error may underlie this. The rearrangement joins TRBV10-3 to TRBJ2-1; D might be TRBD1 (5 bases). Per germline, CDR1 ENHRY and CDR2 SYGVKD. The CDR3 consists of 14 residues. The CDR3 coding sequence is TGTGCCATCAGGACACAGGCCTCCCACAATGAGCAGTTCTTC. Its translation is CAIRTQASHNEQFF.

This clonotype was counted only a few times. The chain joins TRBV4-1 to TRBJ2-2, with D unclear. V lost 0 bases and J 4 bases, leaving 3 bases between the germline ends. This CDR3 contains 13 residues. Germline V gene lookup returns CDR1 MGHRA and CDR2 YSYEKL. The CDR3 loop reads CASSQELTGELFF. CDR3 DNA: TGCGCCAGCAGCCAAGAACTCACCGGGGAGCTGTTTTTT.

On this clonotype: This may stem from a read error, because a much larger clone lies one nucleotide away. This chain joins TRBV7-2 and TRBJ2-1; D call uncertain. Trimming removed 4 bases from V and 0 bases from J, with 7 bases in between. CDR1 is SGHTA and CDR2 is FQGNSA in the germline V gene. The CDR3 contains 14 residues. The CDR3: CTSSSPFSYNEQFF. CDR3 coding DNA: TGTACCAGCAGCTCACCTTTCTCCTACAATGAGCAGTTCTTC.

The table lists this clonotype with a few counts. The genes are TRBV6-5 and TRBJ2-1; D call uncertain. The CDR3 length is 13 residues. V shed 2 bases and J shed 10 bases, with 12 bases lying between them. The germline V gene encodes CDR1 MNHEY and CDR2 SVGAGI. CDR3 residues: CASSYDPQTEQFF. CDR3 bases: TGTGCCAGCAGTTACGATCCGCAGACCGAGCAGTTCTTC.

Regarding this clonotype: This may arise from a read error, as a much more abundant clone is one base away. This chain links TRBV5-1 with TRBJ1-2; D gene ambiguous. V dropped 4 bases and J dropped 3 bases, with 16 bases sitting between them. Germline CDR1 and CDR2: SGHRS and YFSETQ. The CDR3 loop spans 15 amino acids. The chain's CDR3 is CASSRTWMFDYGYTF. CDR3 DNA: TGCGCCAGCAGCCGGACCTGGATGTTTGACTATGGCTACACCTTC.

The rearrangement uses TRBV7-9 and TRBJ2-1; 12 bases are a match to TRBD2. The CDR3 consists of 14 residues. Germline assignment: CDR1 SEHNR and CDR2 FQNEAQ (reference sequence). Trimming removed 10 bases from V and 9 bases from J; junction bases left unmatched: 10. The CDR3 loop reads CATHLAGGPREQFF. For the CDR3, the DNA is TGTGCCACCCACCTAGCGGGAGGGCCCCGTGAGCAGTTCTTC.